This T cell receptor beta chain stems from a study of T cell changes during pregnancy in multiple sclerosis. This clone has just a few counts. CDR1 and CDR2 from the germline V gene are MNHNS and SASEGT. V lost 1 base to trimming and J lost 6 bases; unmatched junction nucleotides: 0. The CDR3 has 15 amino acids. Only in-frame clones appear in the TCRdb table, and some are missing; sequencing was by immunoSEQ multiplex PCR. The table includes some 70,000 clones, roughly nine tenths detected once. The sequences come from peripheral blood, collected in the second trimester of pregnancy. The gene calls are TRBV6-1 and TRBJ2-1, with 13 bases matching TRBD2. This TCR came from a female donor in good health, enrolled as a control in a pregnancy study. CDR3 amino acids: CASSEGTSGSNEQFF. The CDR3 bases are TGTGCCAGCAGTGAAGGGACTAGCGGGAGCAATGAGCAGTTCTTC.